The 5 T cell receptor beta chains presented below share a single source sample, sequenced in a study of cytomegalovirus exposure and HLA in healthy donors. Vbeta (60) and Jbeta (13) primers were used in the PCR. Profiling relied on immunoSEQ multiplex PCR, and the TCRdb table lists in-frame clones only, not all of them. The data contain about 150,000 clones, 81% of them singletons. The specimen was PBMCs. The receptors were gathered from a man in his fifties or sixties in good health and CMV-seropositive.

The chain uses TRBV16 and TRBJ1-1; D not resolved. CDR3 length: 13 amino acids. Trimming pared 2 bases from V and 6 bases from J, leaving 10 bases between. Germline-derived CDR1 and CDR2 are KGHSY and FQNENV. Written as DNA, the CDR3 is TGTGCCAGCAGCCAAAGGAGGGTCGCTGAAGCTTTCTTT. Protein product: CASSQRRVAEAFF. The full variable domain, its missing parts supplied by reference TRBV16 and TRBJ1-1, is GEEVAQTPKHLVRGEGQKAKLYCAPIKGHSYVFWYQQVLKNEFKFLISFQNENVFDETGMPKERFSAKCLPNSPCSLEIQATKLEDSAVYFCASSQRRVAEAFFGQGTRLTVV.

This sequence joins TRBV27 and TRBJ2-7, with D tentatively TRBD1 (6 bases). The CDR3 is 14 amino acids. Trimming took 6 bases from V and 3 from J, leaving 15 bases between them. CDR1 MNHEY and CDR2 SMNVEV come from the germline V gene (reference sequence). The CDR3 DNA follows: TGTGCCAGCAGACCCAGGGGTAATTTCTACGAGCAGTACTTC. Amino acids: CASRPRGNFYEQYF.

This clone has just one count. The CDR3, as DNA: TGTGCCAGCAGCCCGACTAGCGGGTACACAGATACGCAGTATTTT. Translation gives CASSPTSGYTDTQYF. The V call is TRBV7-9, the J call TRBJ2-3; 10 bases are shared with TRBD2. The CDR3 is made up of 15 amino acids. V lost 5 bases to trimming and J lost 2 bases; unmatched junction nucleotides: 4. From germline, CDR1 is SEHNR and CDR2 FQNEAQ (reference sequence).

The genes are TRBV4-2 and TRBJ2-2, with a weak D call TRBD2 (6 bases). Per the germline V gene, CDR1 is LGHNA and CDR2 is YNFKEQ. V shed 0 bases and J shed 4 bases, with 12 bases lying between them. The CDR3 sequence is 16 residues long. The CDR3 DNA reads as TGTGCCAGCAGCCAAGATTTAGCGGTACCCACCGGGGAGCTGTTTTTT. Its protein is CASSQDLAVPTGELFF.

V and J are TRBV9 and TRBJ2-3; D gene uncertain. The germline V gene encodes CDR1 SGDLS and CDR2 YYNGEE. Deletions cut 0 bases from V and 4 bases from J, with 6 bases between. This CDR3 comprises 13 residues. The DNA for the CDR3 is TGTGCCAGCAGCGTAGATCAGGCAGATACGCAGTATTTT. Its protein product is CASSVDQADTQYF.